The clone carrying this T cell receptor (beta chain) has a handful of counts. Its matching antigen is unknown. This entry belongs to a study of beta chain features in type 1 diabetes. Sorting with CD45RO/CCR7/CD25/CD127/CD95/CD27 yielded naive, central memory, regulatory and stem-like memory CD4+ cells. The isolated RNA, all of it, was reverse transcribed, so expressed TCRB transcripts were what got sequenced. Generated by immunoSEQ multiplex PCR, the TCRdb table keeps only in-frame clones and is missing some. Here the sample spans hundreds of thousands of clones, roughly 12% being singletons. Notes on the study in general: PCR may have favored shorter templates equally in patients and controls.

V dropped 6 bases and J dropped 9; count of bases not matched to a gene: 7. Germline V gives CDR1 MDHEN, CDR2 SYDVKM. The CDR3 contains 15 residues. This chain uses TRBV28 with TRBJ2-1; 14 bases are a match to TRBD2. This TCR came from a man aged 18 to 30 in good health. The sample taken for sequencing was naive CD4+ T cells from blood. CDR3 residues: CASSSGTSGGGEQFF. In DNA form, the CDR3 reads TGTGCCAGCAGCTCCGGGACTAGCGGGGGTGGTGAGCAGTTCTTC.